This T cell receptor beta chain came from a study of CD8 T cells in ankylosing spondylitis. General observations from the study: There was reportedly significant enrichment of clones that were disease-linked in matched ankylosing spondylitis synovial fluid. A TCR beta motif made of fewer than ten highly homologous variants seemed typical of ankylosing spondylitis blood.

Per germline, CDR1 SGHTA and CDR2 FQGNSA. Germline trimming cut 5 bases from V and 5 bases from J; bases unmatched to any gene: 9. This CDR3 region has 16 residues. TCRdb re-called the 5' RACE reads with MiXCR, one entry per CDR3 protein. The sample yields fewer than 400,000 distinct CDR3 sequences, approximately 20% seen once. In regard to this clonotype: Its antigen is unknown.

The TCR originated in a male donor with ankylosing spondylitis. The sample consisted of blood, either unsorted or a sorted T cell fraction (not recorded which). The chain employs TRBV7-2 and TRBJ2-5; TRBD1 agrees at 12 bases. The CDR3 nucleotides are TGTGCCAGCAGCACTACTCGGGACAGGGGGCGGGAGACCCAGTACTTC. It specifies CASSTTRDRGRETQYF.